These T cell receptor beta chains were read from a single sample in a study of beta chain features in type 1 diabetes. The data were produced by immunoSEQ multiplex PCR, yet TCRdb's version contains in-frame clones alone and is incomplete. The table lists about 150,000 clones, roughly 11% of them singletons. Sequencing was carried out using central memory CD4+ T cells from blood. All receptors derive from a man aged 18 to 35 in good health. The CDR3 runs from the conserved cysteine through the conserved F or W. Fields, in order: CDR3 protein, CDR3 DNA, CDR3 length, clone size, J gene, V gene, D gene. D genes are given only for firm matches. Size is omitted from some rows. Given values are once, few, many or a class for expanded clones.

CASSPGEFNQPQHF | TGCGCCAGCAGCCCTGGGGAGTTCAATCAGCCCCAGCATTTT | 14 | few | TRBJ1-5 | TRBV5-1 | -
CASSPRTSGGATDTQYF | TGTGCCAGCAGCCCCCGGACTAGCGGGGGGGCCACAGATACGCAGTATTTT | 17 | - | TRBJ2-3 | TRBV7-2 | TRBD2
CAWSNGQPQHF | TGTGCCTGGAGTAATGGTCAGCCCCAGCATTTT | 11 | few | TRBJ1-5 | TRBV30 | -
CASKTGNTEAFF | TGTGCCAGCAAGACAGGAAACACTGAAGCTTTCTTT | 12 | few | TRBJ1-1 | TRBV28 | -
CSVEAGGGTQYF | TGCAGCGTTGAAGCGGGGGGAGGGACGCAGTATTTT | 12 | - | TRBJ2-3 | TRBV29-1 | TRBD2
CASSQGGRSGGAGETQYF | TGCGCCAGCAGCCAAGGCGGCAGGAGCGGGGGGGCGGGAGAGACCCAGTACTTC | 18 | few | TRBJ2-5 | TRBV4-1 | TRBD2
CASNGDRGVSPLHF | TGTGCCAGCAACGGGGACAGGGGCGTTTCACCCCTCCACTTT | 14 | few | TRBJ1-6 | TRBV2 | TRBD1
CATSSATLRPRDEQYF | TGTGCCACCAGCAGTGCTACCTTAAGACCCAGGGACGAGCAGTACTTC | 16 | - | TRBJ2-7 | TRBV15 | -
CASSQVQGPYGYTF | TGTGCCAGCAGCCAAGTACAGGGACCCTATGGCTACACCTTC | 14 | - | TRBJ1-2 | TRBV7-9 | -
CASTSVSGAYGYTF | TGTGCCAGCACCTCGGTTTCAGGGGCCTATGGCTACACCTTC | 14 | - | TRBJ1-2 | TRBV27 | -
CASSSRSDGTDTQYF | TGTGCCAGCAGCTCCCGATCGGACGGCACAGATACGCAGTATTTT | 15 | few | TRBJ2-3 | TRBV11-2 | -
CASSPISLAGGREQFF | TGTGCCAGCAGCCCTATCTCACTAGCGGGGGGACGAGAGCAGTTCTTC | 16 | - | TRBJ2-1 | TRBV14 | TRBD2
CASSLARDRSYNEQFF | TGTGCCAGCAGCTTAGCCCGGGACAGGAGCTACAATGAGCAGTTCTTC | 16 | many | TRBJ2-1 | TRBV5-6 | TRBD1
CASSGWRTRADTQYF | TGTGCCAGCAGTGGATGGCGGACTAGGGCAGATACGCAGTATTTT | 15 | - | TRBJ2-3 | TRBV6-6 | TRBD2
CASSLDTGEAFF | TGTGCCAGCAGCTTAGACACAGGTGAAGCTTTCTTT | 12 | once | TRBJ1-1 | TRBV7-2 | -
CASSLGKDPKYF | TGTGCCAGCAGCTTGGGCAAGGACCCGAAGTACTTC | 12 | few | TRBJ2-7 | TRBV5-4 | -
CATSAKREGPYEQYF | TGTGCCACCAGCGCAAAGCGGGAGGGCCCCTACGAGCAGTACTTC | 15 | few | TRBJ2-7 | TRBV15 | TRBD2
CASSRTRGSYNEQFF | TGTGCCAGCAGTCGGACACGGGGCTCCTACAATGAGCAGTTCTTC | 15 | few | TRBJ2-1 | TRBV7-9 | -
CASSLSPLNTEAFF | TGTGCCAGCAGCTTATCCCCCCTGAACACTGAAGCTTTCTTT | 14 | - | TRBJ1-1 | TRBV7-2 | -
CASSSRRGAGDPTDTQYF | TGTGCCAGCAGCTCCCGGAGGGGGGCGGGGGATCCCACAGATACGCAGTATTTT | 18 | - | TRBJ2-3 | TRBV9 | -
CASSLIGTDASTDTQYF | TGTGCCAGCAGCTTGATTGGGACAGATGCTAGCACAGATACGCAGTATTTT | 17 | - | TRBJ2-3 | TRBV7-3 | TRBD1
CASSLAERNEQFF | TGTGCCAGCAGCTTGGCTGAGCGCAATGAGCAGTTCTTC | 13 | - | TRBJ2-1 | TRBV11-3 | -
CASSLARLERVINIQYF | TGTGCCAGCAGCTTAGCGCGTCTGGAAAGGGTTATAAACATTCAGTACTTC | 17 | - | TRBJ2-4 | TRBV7-2 | -
CASSFLAGGETQYF | TGTGCCAGCAGCTTCCTAGCGGGAGGGGAGACCCAGTACTTC | 14 | - | TRBJ2-5 | TRBV5-6 | TRBD2
CASSLSDKSSYEQYF | TGTGCCAGCAGCTTATCGGACAAGAGCTCCTACGAGCAGTACTTC | 15 | - | TRBJ2-7 | TRBV11-2 | -
CASSQDRMGDQPQHF | TGCGCCAGCAGCCAAGACAGAATGGGGGATCAGCCCCAGCATTTT | 15 | few | TRBJ1-5 | TRBV4-3 | -
CASSFGLNTGELFF | TGTGCCAGCAGCTTTGGGTTGAACACCGGGGAGCTGTTTTTT | 14 | - | TRBJ2-2 | TRBV11-3 | -
CAISGTSGISDTQYF | TGTGCCATCAGTGGGACTAGCGGGATTTCTGATACGCAGTATTTT | 15 | many | TRBJ2-3 | TRBV10-3 | TRBD2
CASKSGGLSQPQHF | TGTGCCAGCAAGTCCGGGGGATTAAGTCAGCCCCAGCATTTT | 14 | - | TRBJ1-5 | TRBV28 | -
CASSQGLRDGETQYF | TGTGCCAGCAGCCAAGGTTTGAGGGATGGAGAGACCCAGTACTTC | 15 | - | TRBJ2-5 | TRBV4-2 | -
CASSWAEGAGRYF | - | 13 | many | TRBJ2-7 | TRBV7-2 | -
CASSLSVTGRTGANVLTF | TGTGCCAGCAGTTTATCGGTGACAGGGAGGACTGGGGCCAACGTCCTGACTTTC | 18 | few | TRBJ2-6 | TRBV27 | -
CASSPQVGTGELFF | TGTGCCAGCTCACCACAGGTTGGAACCGGGGAGCTGTTTTTT | 14 | - | TRBJ2-2 | TRBV18 | -
CASGEIVGYTF | TGTGCCAGCGGTGAAATTGTTGGCTACACCTTC | 11 | - | TRBJ1-2 | TRBV7-9 | -
CASSVLALGDTQYF | TGTGCCAGCAGCGTACTAGCGTTAGGAGATACGCAGTATTTT | 14 | - | TRBJ2-3 | TRBV9 | -
CASSMQGYEQYF | TGTGCCAGCAGCATGCAGGGATACGAGCAGTACTTC | 12 | - | TRBJ2-7 | TRBV13 | -
CASSALRETYNEQFF | TGTGCCAGCAGCGCCTTAAGGGAAACCTACAATGAGCAGTTCTTC | 15 | few | TRBJ2-1 | TRBV9 | -
CASSSDGNTEAFF | TGTGCCAGCAGCTCGGACGGGAACACTGAAGCTTTCTTT | 13 | few | TRBJ1-1 | TRBV7-2 | -
CASSSRTGGELFF | TGTGCCAGCAGTTCTCGGACGGGCGGGGAGCTGTTTTTT | 13 | many | TRBJ2-2 | TRBV6-5 | -
CASSELAATKNIQYF | TGTGCCAGCAGCGAACTAGCGGCTACCAAAAACATTCAGTACTTC | 15 | - | TRBJ2-4 | TRBV6-1 | TRBD2
CASSQARGLNTEAFF | TGCGCCAGCAGCCAAGCGAGGGGATTGAACACTGAAGCTTTCTTT | 15 | - | TRBJ1-1 | TRBV4-3 | -
CASSRTGTGRTEAFF | TGTGCCAGCAGTCGTACCGGGACAGGGCGTACTGAAGCTTTCTTT | 15 | many | TRBJ1-1 | TRBV6-5 | TRBD1
CSAIHSAEQYF | TGCAGTGCCATCCACTCGGCAGAGCAGTACTTC | 11 | few | TRBJ2-7 | TRBV20-1 | -
CASSPTAGGLNTEAFF | TGTGCCAGCAGCCCCACTGCAGGGGGGCTGAACACTGAAGCTTTCTTT | 16 | few | TRBJ1-1 | TRBV9 | TRBD1
CASSPSGTGYYGYTF | TGTGCCAGCAGCCCGTCCGGGACAGGGTACTATGGCTACACCTTC | 15 | many | TRBJ1-2 | TRBV11-2 | TRBD1
CAWRVGSGNTIYF | TGTGCCTGGAGGGTCGGCTCTGGAAACACCATATATTTT | 13 | - | TRBJ1-3 | TRBV30 | -
CASSQRTRDAYEQYF | TGCGCCAGCAGTCAGCGAACGCGGGACGCCTACGAGCAGTACTTC | 15 | few | TRBJ2-7 | TRBV23-1 | -
CASSVGMMDNEQFF | TGTGCCAGCAGCGTAGGAATGATGGACAATGAGCAGTTCTTC | 14 | few | TRBJ2-1 | TRBV9 | -
CASSWRERYTGELFF | TGTGCCAGCAGTTGGCGGGAACGGTACACCGGGGAGCTGTTTTTT | 15 | many | TRBJ2-2 | TRBV28 | -
CASSSSSQRPETQYF | TGTGCCAGCAGCTCCTCCAGTCAAAGGCCAGAGACCCAGTACTTC | 15 | - | TRBJ2-5 | TRBV5-4 | -
CAIRRSDEQFF | TGTGCCATCAGACGTTCCGATGAGCAGTTCTTC | 11 | few | TRBJ2-1 | TRBV10-3 | -
CAWNGQANTGELFF | TGTGCCTGGAATGGACAAGCGAACACCGGGGAGCTGTTTTTT | 14 | - | TRBJ2-2 | TRBV30 | -